The 13 T cell receptor beta chains presented below share a single source sample, sequenced in a study of Ad26.COV2.S vaccination and SARS-CoV-2 variants. Generated by immunoSEQ multiplex PCR, the TCRdb table keeps only in-frame clones and is missing some. The data contain some 390,000 clones, over 75% of them singletons. The treatment was: 15 to 20 received Ad26.COV2.S at low or high dose, single or two shots; 5 received placebo; per-sample allocation not given. Day 63 after the first vaccine or placebo injection was the time point for sampling. The input for sequencing was peripheral blood, taken in a trial of Ad26.COV2.S vaccine versus placebo. Receptor source: a person aged 18-60 years who received the Ad26.COV2.S COVID-19 vaccine or a placebo.

V and J are TRBV27 and TRBJ2-5, with 7 bases aligning to TRBD2. The V gene's germline CDR1 is MNHEY and CDR2 SMNVEV (reference sequence). Trimming at V came to 1 base and at J to 2 bases, leaving 1 base not matched to a gene. CDR3 length equals 14 residues. Here the CDR3 DNA reads TGTGCCAGCAGTTTATTGGGGGGGCAAGAGACCCAGTACTTC. Encoded protein: CASSLLGGQETQYF.

CDR3 protein: CASSSARQDANYGYTF. The CDR3 region has the DNA TGTGCCAGCAGCTCCGCTCGACAGGACGCGAACTATGGCTACACCTTC. The V gene is TRBV27, the J gene TRBJ1-2, with D possibly TRBD1 on 6 matching bases. Trimming pared 6 bases from V and 2 bases from J, leaving 19 bases between. Germline V gene sequence: CDR1 MNHEY, CDR2 SMNVEV (reference sequence). This CDR3 is 16 amino acids long.

This chain joins TRBV7-2 and TRBJ2-7; TRBD1 is a possible D gene (5 bases). Trimming stripped 5 bases from V and 2 bases from J, with 10 bases between. The germline CDR1 and CDR2 sequences are SGHTA and FQGNSA. CDR3 length: 13 amino acids. The CDR3: CASSGHSTYEQYF. Here the CDR3 DNA reads TGTGCCAGCAGCGGACATTCTACCTACGAGCAGTACTTC.

V gene TRBV7-3 combines with J gene TRBJ1-1; 7 bases match TRBD1. Looked up from germline, CDR1 is SGHTA and CDR2 is FQGTGA. The CDR3 is 14 residues long. V gave up 2 bases and J gave up 6 bases; unmatched junction bases: 6. The CDR3 nucleotides read TGTGCCAGCAGCTTATCAGCCGGGACAGCTGAAGCTTTCTTT. This translates into CASSLSAGTAEAFF. Variable domain in full (rest from reference TRBV7-3 and TRBJ1-1): GAGVSQTPSNKVTEKGKYVELRCDPISGHTALYWYRQSLGQGPEFLIYFQGTGAADDSGLPNDRFFAVRPEGSVSTLKIQRTERGDSAVYLCASSLSAGTAEAFFGQGTRLTVV.

This clone appeared a single time. The CDR3: CASSLLGTGTYGYTF. DNA for the CDR3: TGTGCCAGCAGCTTGTTAGGGACAGGGACCTATGGCTACACCTTC. This chain joins TRBV5-4 and TRBJ1-2; 9 positions agree with TRBD1. The CDR3 extends over 15 amino acids. Looked up from germline, CDR1 is SGHNT and CDR2 is YYREEE (reference sequence). J lost 4 bases, V lost 1 base, and 5 bases had no gene match.

The chain has TRBV28 and TRBJ1-4; D call uncertain. Deletions cut 10 bases from V and 7 bases from J, with 25 bases between. The CDR3 spans 16 residues. Germline V CDR1 and CDR2: MDHEN, SYDVKM. The CDR3 DNA reads TGTGCCACCTTCTTCCAACACGGGGAGGCGACTGAAAAACTGTTTTTT. This sequence encodes CATFFQHGEATEKLFF. The full variable domain, rest sourced from reference TRBV28 and TRBJ1-4, is DVKVTQSSRYLVKRTGEKVFLECVQDMDHENMFWYRQDPGLGLRLIYFSYDVKMKEKGDIPEGYSVSREKKERFSLILESASTNQTSMYLCATFFQHGEATEKLFFGSGTQLSVL.

The chain has TRBV9 and TRBJ1-4; D remains ambiguous. The germline V gene encodes CDR1 SGDLS and CDR2 YYNGEE. This CDR3 is 13 amino acids long. V lost 1 base to trimming and J lost 7 bases, with 8 bases between them. The CDR3 region is CASSVYPGEKLFF. The CDR3 nucleotides read TGTGCCAGCAGCGTATATCCGGGTGAAAAACTGTTTTTT.

The genes are TRBV18 and TRBJ2-1; 13 nucleotides align to TRBD2. V lost 3 bases and J lost 5; bases outside the gene matches: 4. This CDR3 contains 16 residues. In germline, CDR1 is KGHSH, CDR2 LQKENI. CDR3 in DNA: TGTGCCAGCTCACCCGGACTAGCGGGGGTAAACAATGAGCAGTTCTTC. Protein sequence: CASSPGLAGVNNEQFF.

About this clone: The identical CDR3 is also encoded by other nucleotide sequences in the sample. The chain combines TRBV5-1 with TRBJ1-2; 12 nucleotides agree with TRBD1. Germline V gene lookup returns CDR1 SGHRS and CDR2 YFSETQ. The CDR3 runs to 15 residues. V gave up 0 bases and J gave up 8 bases; unmatched junction bases: 5. The CDR3 DNA reads as TGCGCCAGCAGCTTGGCCGGGACAGGGGGCGAGGGCTACACCTTC. Protein sequence: CASSLAGTGGEGYTF.

The chain has TRBV4-1 and TRBJ2-1, with D unresolved. With 1 base removed from V and 0 bases from J, the gap between germline ends came to 7 bases. CDR1 and CDR2 from the germline V gene are MGHRA and YSYEKL. The CDR3 is 15 amino acids. CDR3 sequence: CASSQVSSSYNEQFF. The CDR3 DNA sequence: TGCGCCAGCAGCCAAGTGAGCAGCTCCTACAATGAGCAGTTCTTC.

In the case of this clone: This sample includes further DNA sequences coding for the same CDR3. The rearrangement links TRBV19 to TRBJ1-5, with 10 bases identical to TRBD1. Germline trimming cut 4 bases from V and 6 bases from J; bases unmatched to any gene: 6. The CDR3 covers 15 residues. Germline CDR1 and CDR2: LNHDA and SQIVND (reference sequence). This CDR3 reads CASSTGQGGGQPQHF. The CDR3 DNA reads TGTGCCAGTAGTACCGGACAGGGGGGAGGTCAGCCCCAGCATTTT.

The V gene is TRBV12-3 or TRBV12-4, the J gene TRBJ2-1, with unresolved D. CDR3 length: 12 amino acids. With 6 bases removed from V and 5 bases from J, the gap between germline ends came to 8 bases. The CDR3 DNA follows: TGTGCCAGCAGCAAGACTGACAATGAGCAGTTCTTC. Translation: CASSKTDNEQFF.

The rearrangement uses TRBV27 and TRBJ2-1; weak D call: TRBD2 (6 bases). This CDR3 comprises 15 residues. V was clipped by 5 bases and J by 4 bases, with 15 bases between them. CDR1 MNHEY and CDR2 SMNVEV come from the germline V gene (reference sequence). CDR3: CASSHRPGGYNEQFF. DNA for the CDR3: TGTGCCAGCAGTCACCGTCCCGGGGGTTACAATGAGCAGTTCTTC.